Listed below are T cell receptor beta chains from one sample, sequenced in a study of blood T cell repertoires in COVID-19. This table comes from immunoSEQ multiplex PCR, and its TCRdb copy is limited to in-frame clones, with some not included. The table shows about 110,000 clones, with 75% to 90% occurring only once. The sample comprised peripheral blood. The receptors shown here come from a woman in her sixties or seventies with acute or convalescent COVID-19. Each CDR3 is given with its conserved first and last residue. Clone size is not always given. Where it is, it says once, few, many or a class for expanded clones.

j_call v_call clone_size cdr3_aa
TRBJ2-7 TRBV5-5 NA CASSSTPEGAYEQYF
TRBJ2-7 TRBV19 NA CASSILAGDSYEQYF
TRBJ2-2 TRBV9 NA CASSVRQTGELFF
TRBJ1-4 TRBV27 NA CASSLQADNEKLFF
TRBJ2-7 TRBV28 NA CASSSRITYEQYF
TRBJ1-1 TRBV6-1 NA CASSDEGAITEAFF
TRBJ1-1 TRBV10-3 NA CAIRGTAQGTEAFF
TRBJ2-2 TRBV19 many CASRPRDRVPGELFF
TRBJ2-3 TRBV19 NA CASRRQGLGDTQYF
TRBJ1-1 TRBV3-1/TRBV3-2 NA CASSQAGTGTEAFF
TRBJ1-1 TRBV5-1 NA CASSPLTGSMNTEAFF
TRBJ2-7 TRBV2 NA CASSRDSSSYEQYF
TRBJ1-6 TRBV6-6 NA CASSPGTGDSPLHF
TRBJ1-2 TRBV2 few CASSEVGVGYTF
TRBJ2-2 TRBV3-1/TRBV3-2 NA CASSQDASNTGELFF
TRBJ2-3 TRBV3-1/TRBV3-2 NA CASSQGPSLAGADTQYF
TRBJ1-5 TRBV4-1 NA CASSLGGTNQPQHF